The clone carrying this TCR beta chain was picked up a small number of times. This sample's time point: newly diagnosed GD, antithyroid drugs for less than 3 months. The TCR library was made from RNA extracted from PBMCs. This record comes from a study of regulatory T cells in long-lasting Graves disease. V gave up 3 bases and J gave up 7 bases, with 13 bases separating them. In germline, CDR1 is MDHEN, CDR2 SYDVKM. The CDR3 is 13 amino acids. Both iRepertoire HTBI primers and Arm-PCR of CDR3 regions were used to build the TCR beta libraries. MiXCR, run by TCRdb on the multiplex PCR reads, gives a single entry per CDR3 protein. The sample shows 200,000 to 250,000 distinct CDR3 sequences, around a fifth of them seen only once. These data also featured in a second study, about T cells in Graves' hyperthyroidism and ophthalmopathy. According to that study: Patients between 18 and 65 years old had hyperthyroidism, newly diagnosed and lasting under 2 months. Most expanded thyroid clonotypes above 0.001 also appeared in blood.

This sequence was found in a woman between 25 and 40 years old with Graves disease. The sample consisted of peripheral blood mononuclear cells (PBMCs), taken at new diagnosis, from a patient treated with antithyroid drugs. The genes are TRBV28 and TRBJ2-7; D is undetermined. CDR3 DNA sequence: TGTGCCAGCAGTTTGCTCCAGAATCGTGAGCAGTACTTC. Its protein product is CASSLLQNREQYF.